This entry concerns a single T cell receptor (beta chain). This entry belongs to a study of shared clonotypes between healthy human individuals. The table came from immunoSEQ multiplex PCR; TCRdb's copy has only in-frame clones and leaves some out. The top ten hold around 12% of the sample, which has approximately 470,000 clones, approximately 78% seen once. The sample consisted of PBMCs. The receptor was derived from a middle-aged woman in good health. Some clones in this sample may be carry-over from other donors' samples.

The CDR3 reads CASSPSTAMNTEAFF. CDR3 coding DNA: TGTGCCAGCAGCCCATCGACAGCTATGAACACTGAAGCTTTCTTT. The chain combines TRBV7-3 with TRBJ1-1; the D gene is possibly TRBD1 (5 bases). V was trimmed by 5 bases and J by 0 bases, leaving 13 bases between them. CDR1 and CDR2 (germline): SGHTA, FQGTGA. The CDR3 runs 15 residues.